The 19 T cell receptor beta chains below were found in one sample sequenced in a study of CD8 T cells in ankylosing spondylitis. MiXCR, applied by TCRdb to the 5' RACE reads, yields one record per CDR3 protein. The sample has about 340,000 distinct CDR3 sequences, about 15% seen once. Sequencing was carried out using blood, either unsorted or a sorted T cell fraction (not recorded which). Receptors originate from a male donor with ankylosing spondylitis or in good health (not recorded which).

This clonotype was observed many times. V and J are TRBV20-1 and TRBJ2-3; D possibly corresponds to TRBD1 (6 bases). Germline assignment: CDR1 DFQATT and CDR2 SNEGSKA (reference sequence). Trimming stripped 5 bases from V and 3 bases from J, with 15 bases between. The CDR3 totals 14 residues. The CDR3 protein is CSAPPGGGTDTQYF. CDR3 nucleotide sequence: TGCAGTGCTCCTCCTGGGGGCGGTACAGATACGCAGTATTTT.

This clonotype was detected only a few times. J is TRBJ1-2 and V is TRBV6-5, with TRBD1 matching 9 bases. The CDR3 is 18 residues long. From germline, CDR1 is MNHEY and CDR2 SVGAGI. J gave up 5 bases and V 1 base, and 14 bases lay outside the gene matches. The CDR3 loop reads CASSYLEQGAYLGYGYTF. The CDR3 DNA reads TGTGCCAGCAGTTACTTGGAACAGGGGGCTTATCTGGGATATGGCTACACCTTC.

Only a few counts were recorded for this clonotype. The genes are TRBV5-6 and TRBJ2-3, with D hard to call. CDR1 and CDR2 (germline): SGHDT, YYEEEE. The CDR3 runs 15 residues. Trimming took off 2 bases at V and 0 bases at J, with 10 bases between the two ends. CDR3 coding DNA: TGTGCCAGCAGCTTAAATCCAACTAGCACAGATACGCAGTATTTT. Translated: CASSLNPTSTDTQYF.

This clonotype has ten or more counts. The rearrangement joins TRBV12-3 or TRBV12-4 to TRBJ2-2, with unresolved D. Trimming took off 2 bases at V and 1 base at J, with 5 bases between the two ends. This CDR3 region has 14 residues. The CDR3 DNA reads as TGTGCCAGCAGTTTACTAATGAACACCGGGGAGCTGTTTTTT. This encodes CASSLLMNTGELFF.

V usage is TRBV5-1 and J usage is TRBJ2-5, with D maybe TRBD2 (5 bases). Germline V gives CDR1 SGHRS, CDR2 YFSETQ. V was trimmed by 0 bases and J by 3 bases, leaving 9 bases between them. The CDR3 sequence is 14 residues long. CDR3 nucleotide sequence: TGCGCCAGCAGCTTGGAAAGGCGGGAAGAGACCCAGTACTTC. Its protein is CASSLERREETQYF.

The CDR3 DNA reads as TGTGCCAGTAGTAAAGGGGCCCGGGGCTCCTACGAGCAGTACTTC. Encoded protein: CASSKGARGSYEQYF. The V call is TRBV19, the J call TRBJ2-7; D tentatively fits TRBD1 or TRBD2 (5 bases each). CDR1 LNHDA and CDR2 SQIVND come from the germline V gene (reference sequence). This CDR3 has 15 residues. V dropped 4 bases and J dropped 0 bases, with 13 bases sitting between them.

This clonotype was seen a handful of times. The CDR3 spells CASSLLQGANSPLHF. In nucleotides, the CDR3 is TGTGCCAGCAGCTTACTACAGGGGGCTAATTCACCCCTCCACTTT. The rearrangement uses TRBV11-2 and TRBJ1-6; 9 bases line up with TRBD1. Trimming cost V 2 bases and J 6 bases; bases outside gene matches: 2. CDR3 size: 15 residues. The germline CDR1 and CDR2 sequences are SGHAT and FQNNGV.

The gene calls are TRBV5-1 and TRBJ2-7; possible D gene TRBD1, 6 bases. V was cut by 7 bases and J by 0 bases, with 14 bases left in between. Germline values: CDR1 SGHRS, CDR2 YFSETQ. This CDR3 contains 14 residues. The CDR3 DNA follows: TGCGCCAGCGGGAAGGACAGACTCTCCTACGAGCAGTACTTC. Translated: CASGKDRLSYEQYF.

This clonotype occurred once. The genes are TRBV7-6 and TRBJ1-5, with 9 bases that match TRBD1. Per germline, CDR1 SGHVS and CDR2 FNYEAQ. The V gene end was trimmed by 5 bases and the J gene end by 5 bases; junction bases not matched to a gene: 19. CDR3 size: 19 residues. The CDR3 protein is CASSHGRYRGRKGDQPQHF. The DNA for the CDR3 is TGTGCCAGCAGCCACGGTCGTTACAGGGGGCGAAAGGGTGATCAGCCCCAGCATTTT.

This clonotype was detected many times. This chain links TRBV5-1 with TRBJ2-1; D may be TRBD2 (6 bases). The CDR3 has 12 residues. Per the germline V gene, CDR1 is SGHRS and CDR2 is YFSETQ. Between the trimmed V and J ends, which lost 3 bases and 10 bases, there was a span of 11 bases. Here the CDR3 DNA reads TGCGCCAGCAGCTCGGGAGACACGGAGCAGTTCTTC. As protein: CASSSGDTEQFF.

V usage is TRBV12-3 or TRBV12-4 and J usage is TRBJ2-7, with D perhaps assigned TRBD1 or TRBD2 (6 bases each). Trimming removed 1 base at V and 7 bases at J, with 14 bases between. The CDR3 loop spans 14 amino acids. The CDR3 here is CASSLVSGGGEQYF. CDR3 nucleotide sequence: TGTGCCAGCAGTTTAGTGTCAGGAGGGGGAGAGCAGTACTTC.

This chain uses TRBV28 with TRBJ1-1; maybe TRBD1 (5 bases). The CDR3 extends over 14 amino acids. Germline CDR1 is MDHEN and CDR2 is SYDVKM. The V end was cut by 6 bases, the J end by 1 base, with 12 bases between. For the CDR3, the DNA is TGTGCCAGCAGGGGGCCCGTTGGGAACACTGAAGCTTTCTTT. Translated: CASRGPVGNTEAFF.

This clonotype was detected only a few times. J is TRBJ1-1 and V is TRBV5-1; a possible D gene is TRBD1 (5 bases). The germline V gene has CDR1 SGHRS and CDR2 YFSETQ. Trimming took 2 bases from V and 5 from J, leaving 10 bases between them. CDR3 length: 13 amino acids. CDR3 nucleotides: TGCGCCAGCAGCTTCGTGGGGGGAACTGAAGCTTTCTTT. It encodes CASSFVGGTEAFF. The full variable domain, in which reference TRBV5-1 and TRBJ1-1 provide the parts outside the CDR3, is KAGVTQTPRYLIKTRGQQVTLSCSPISGHRSVSWYQQTPGQGLQFLFEYFSETQRNKGNFPGRFSGRQFSNSRSEMNVSTLELGDSALYLCASSFVGGTEAFFGQGTRLTVV.

The table lists this clonotype with a few counts. The chain uses TRBV12-3 or TRBV12-4 and TRBJ1-1; weak D call: TRBD1 (5 bases). CDR3 size: 15 residues. V gave up 5 bases and J gave up 0 bases, with 13 bases separating them. In nucleotides, the CDR3 is TGTGCCAGCAGTGACTACGGGACGCTGAACACTGAAGCTTTCTTT. It codes for CASSDYGTLNTEAFF.

This clonotype was counted at least ten times. This sequence joins TRBV5-1 and TRBJ2-7; D gene uncertain. Trimming took off 0 bases at V and 2 bases at J, with 9 bases between the two ends. This CDR3 region has 14 residues. The germline V gene encodes CDR1 SGHRS and CDR2 YFSETQ. In nucleotides, the CDR3 is TGCGCCAGCAGCTTGGATCAGACCACCTACGAGCAGTACTTC. The encoded protein is CASSLDQTTYEQYF. Variable domain in full (rest from reference TRBV5-1 and TRBJ2-7): KAGVTQTPRYLIKTRGQQVTLSCSPISGHRSVSWYQQTPGQGLQFLFEYFSETQRNKGNFPGRFSGRQFSNSRSEMNVSTLELGDSALYLCASSLDQTTYEQYFGPGTRLTVT.

The chain recombines TRBV2 with TRBJ2-3, with TRBD2 identical over 10 bases. V lost 6 bases and J lost 3; bases outside the gene matches: 15. This CDR3 is built from 18 residues. Germline assignment: CDR1 SNHLY and CDR2 FYNNEI. CDR3 bases: TGTGCCAGCAGCCCCTGGGCTAGCGGGAGTGGTTCGACAGATACGCAGTATTTT. Amino acids: CASSPWASGSGSTDTQYF.

The genes are TRBV2 and TRBJ2-2; possibly TRBD1 or TRBD2 for D (6 bases each). The V gene lost 1 base and the J gene lost 6 bases, with 15 bases spanning the gap. The CDR3 has 16 residues. Germline V CDR1 and CDR2: SNHLY, FYNNEI. The CDR3 here is CASSEVGGSRSGELFF. The CDR3 DNA reads TGTGCCAGCAGTGAAGTAGGGGGGAGTCGGTCCGGGGAGCTGTTTTTT.

This clonotype was detected only a few times. The chain employs TRBV20-1 and TRBJ2-4; D is undetermined. Germline V lookup: CDR1 DFQATT, CDR2 SNEGSKA (reference sequence). Trimming pared 6 bases from V and 1 base from J, leaving 13 bases between. This CDR3 has 14 residues. CDR3 region: CSAYSGVAKNIQYF. Here the CDR3 DNA reads TGCAGTGCCTATTCTGGGGTCGCCAAAAACATTCAGTACTTC.

The chain recombines TRBV5-1 with TRBJ2-1; 10 bases are a match to TRBD2. V trimming: 7 bases; J trimming: 4 bases; junction bases outside the gene matches: 11. The CDR3 totals 16 residues. Germline V lookup: CDR1 SGHRS, CDR2 YFSETQ. The CDR3 DNA reads as TGCGCCAGCGGAGAGGGCATACTAGCGGGGTACAATGAGCAGTTCTTC. It translates to CASGEGILAGYNEQFF.